These T cell receptor beta chains were read from a single sample in a study of CD8 T cells in Susac syndrome. From the immunoSEQ multiplex PCR reads, TCRdb called clonotypes with MiXCR, one entry per CDR3 protein. The sample lists 150,000 to 200,000 distinct CDR3 sequences; roughly 95% were seen once. The sample comprised CD4+ T cells from PBMCs. The receptors were gathered from a human donor with multiple sclerosis. Each CDR3 is given without its conserved first and last residue.

V gene	J gene	CDR3 protein
TRBV7-2	TRBJ1-1	ASSPGRASS
TRBV28	TRBJ2-7	ASSFPTGIHEQY
TRBV2	TRBJ2-7	ASSFSGLAGERQY
TRBV12-3/TRBV12-4	TRBJ1-5	ASSAPGHNQPQH
TRBV3-1	TRBJ1-2	ASSQDQQGYGYT
TRBV12-3/TRBV12-4	TRBJ1-5	ASSYQGGGQPQH
TRBV20-1	TRBJ1-4	SVRQGVGELF
TRBV4-1	TRBJ1-2	ASSQDQGTYGYT
TRBV23-1	TRBJ1-1	ASSQSRGTEAF
TRBV29-1	TRBJ1-2	SVSSFMDGYT
TRBV27	TRBJ1-2	ASSLTGGGVGYT
TRBV5-1	TRBJ2-6	ASSWRQGASAGANVLT
TRBV29-1	TRBJ2-7	SGSAGLSYEQY
TRBV20-1	TRBJ2-7	SARTGIYEQY
TRBV7-2	TRBJ2-7	ASKKGKLSVYEQY
TRBV3-1	TRBJ1-1	ASSPTGVSNTEAF
TRBV20-1	TRBJ2-1	SARDLGDVVQF
TRBV5-4	TRBJ2-5	ASSFGGSVGETQY
TRBV7-9	TRBJ1-5	ASSYHSAGEPQH
TRBV5-1	TRBJ2-2	ASSLSQTSTGELF
TRBV4-3	TRBJ2-3	ARGGLPGDTQY
TRBV10-2	TRBJ1-2	ASSESGRGYGYT
TRBV29-1	TRBJ2-1	SVDHERNEQF
TRBV24-1	TRBJ2-7	ATSDTGQGYEQY
TRBV28	TRBJ2-7	ASPRVHEQY
TRBV3-1	TRBJ1-2	ASSPNYLAGYT
TRBV7-3	TRBJ2-1	ASGGQGNEQF
TRBV4-3	TRBJ1-2	ASSQTTDLNYGYT
TRBV11-2	TRBJ2-1	ASSSQKESEQF
TRBV4-3	TRBJ2-7	ASSRSGLAGEHEQY
TRBV5-1	TRBJ1-2	ASSLERTYGYT
TRBV2	TRBJ1-2	ASSEDQGYGYT
TRBV25-1	TRBJ1-6	ASSGVLYNSPLH
TRBV30	TRBJ1-5	AWNEQGKNQPQH
TRBV20-1	TRBJ2-5	SGLTGKETQY
TRBV3-1	TRBJ1-2	ASSQDRAPQNYGYT
TRBV5-1	TRBJ1-1	ASSRTGEFAEAF
TRBV12-3/TRBV12-4	TRBJ2-2	ASSLIPDTRVGELF
TRBV30	TRBJ2-1	AWSGTYNEQF
TRBV3-1	TRBJ1-1	ASSPTQMNTEAF
TRBV19	TRBJ1-2	ASHGAHYGYT
TRBV18	TRBJ2-7	ASSPGRYEQY
TRBV2	TRBJ1-5	ASTRDSNQPQH
TRBV2	TRBJ1-5	ASSPGTGFPQH
TRBV12-3/TRBV12-4	TRBJ1-5	ASSSHGGGNQPQH
TRBV10-3	TRBJ1-1	AISDRGVYGEAF
TRBV5-4	TRBJ2-1	ASSWTSGSNEQF
TRBV19	TRBJ2-1	ASSIDRYNEQF
TRBV20-1	TRBJ2-1	SALAVGEQF
TRBV27	TRBJ1-3	ASSLTTGVGNTIY
TRBV20-1	TRBJ2-3	SARASGRAGGTDTQY
TRBV28	TRBJ1-2	ASSLGGVGYT
TRBV4-1	TRBJ1-1	ASSQAPQGNPEAF
TRBV19	TRBJ2-5	ASNGGDRRETQY
TRBV10-3	TRBJ2-5	AISDWGARETQY
TRBV29-1	TRBJ1-2	CISGDYGYT
TRBV30	TRBJ1-5	AWNAGDNQPQH